Below are 3 T cell receptor beta chains sequenced from a single sample in a study of T cells in Graves' hyperthyroidism and ophthalmopathy. The TCR beta CDR3 regions underwent amplification using RNA transcripts as the source. The primer set for the first-round RT-PCR of the TCR CDR3 was HTBI. One entry per CDR3 protein results from TCRdb running MiXCR on the multiplex PCR reads. The sample has hundreds of thousands of distinct CDR3 sequences; roughly 15% are singletons. What was sequenced was blood. The receptors were sampled from a young woman with Graves' hyperthyroidism.

The DNA for the CDR3 is TGTGCCAGCAGTTCGGCCGGGACAGGGAATCAGCCCCAGCATTTT. Residues: CASSSAGTGNQPQHF. The chain carries TRBV6-2 or TRBV6-3 and TRBJ1-5; 9 positions agree with TRBD1. The germline V gene encodes CDR1 MNHEY and CDR2 SVGEGT. CDR3 length: 15 amino acids. The trim removed 4 bases at V and 4 bases at J, leaving 5 bases unmatched.

The sample holds many counts of this clonotype. The gene calls are TRBV28 and TRBJ2-2; D remains unclear. The CDR3 has 12 residues. From germline, CDR1 is MDHEN and CDR2 SYDVKM. The V end was cut by 4 bases, the J end by 5 bases, with 5 bases between. The CDR3 DNA reads as TGTGCCAGCAGTTCCATGACCGGGGAGCTGTTTTTT. Amino acid sequence: CASSSMTGELFF.

The chain uses TRBV9 and TRBJ2-1; D gene unclear. CDR1 and CDR2 from the germline V gene are SGDLS and YYNGEE. This CDR3 is 15 amino acids long. V was clipped by 0 bases and J by 3 bases, with 10 bases between them. The CDR3 DNA is TGTGCCAGCAGCGTAGGTGCTGGGGACTACAATGAGCAGTTCTTC. This codes for CASSVGAGDYNEQFF.